The 26 T cell receptor beta chains in this list originate from one sample, sequenced in a study of Ad26.COV2.S vaccination and SARS-CoV-2 variants. As to treatment: roughly 18 received Ad26.COV2.S at low or high dose, single or two shots; 5 received placebo; per-sample allocation not given. Collection of the samples took place on day 63 after the first injection of vaccine or placebo. Assay used: immunoSEQ multiplex PCR; TCRdb lists only in-frame clones, some missing. The sample yields around 300,000 clones, roughly nine tenths seen once. The specimen comprised peripheral blood, sampled in a trial of Ad26.COV2.S vaccine versus placebo. These receptors were obtained from a person between 18 and 60 years old who received the Ad26.COV2.S COVID-19 vaccine or a placebo.

The chain carries TRBV28 and TRBJ2-7, with D possibly matching TRBD2 (5 bases). This CDR3 is built from 14 residues. V lost 4 bases to trimming and J lost 3 bases, with 13 bases between them. CDR1 is MDHEN and CDR2 is SYDVKM in the germline V gene. The CDR3 sequence: CASSSAGGLYEQYV. In DNA, the CDR3 is TGTGCCAGCAGTTCAGCTGGAGGCCTCTACGAGCAGTACGTC.

The chain uses TRBV12-5 and TRBJ1-1, with D uncertain. This CDR3 has 12 amino acids. Trimming left V 1 base short and J 4 bases short, with 4 bases between. CDR1 is LGHNT and CDR2 is FRNRAP in the germline V gene. The CDR3: CASGLGITEAFF. CDR3 bases: TGTGCTAGTGGTTTGGGGATCACTGAAGCTTTCTTT.

The chain links TRBV19 to TRBJ1-1; no clear D. Germline V gives CDR1 LNHDA, CDR2 SQIVND (reference sequence). This CDR3 has 15 residues. The ends were cut back, 5 bases at V and 0 bases at J, with 13 bases in the middle. CDR3 region: CASSWTHLVNTEAFF. The CDR3 DNA sequence: TGTGCCAGTAGTTGGACCCACTTGGTGAACACTGAAGCTTTCTTT.

The chain's CDR3 is CASSLDRTGLNEKLFF. Here the CDR3 DNA reads TGTGCCAGCAGCTTAGATAGGACAGGGCTCAATGAAAAACTGTTTTTT. This chain uses TRBV11-2 with TRBJ1-4; 8 bases match TRBD1. The CDR3 runs to 16 residues. Germline CDR1 reads SGHAT; CDR2 reads FQNNGV. Germline trimming cut 0 bases from V and 5 bases from J; bases unmatched to any gene: 5.

The rearrangement links TRBV4-3 to TRBJ1-2; D gene ambiguous. Germline V gene data show CDR1 as LGHNA and CDR2 as YSLEER. The CDR3 consists of 15 residues. Trimming pared 0 bases from V and 1 base from J, leaving 9 bases between. Here the CDR3 DNA reads TGCGCCAGCAGCCAAGATGGACTTTTTAACTATGGCTACACCTTC. It translates to CASSQDGLFNYGYTF.

The chain combines TRBV18 with TRBJ2-6; 8 bases are shared with TRBD1. Germline V lookup: CDR1 KGHSH, CDR2 LQKENI. This CDR3 spans 16 amino acids. V lost 3 bases to trimming and J lost 2 bases; unmatched junction nucleotides: 3. CDR3 sequence (DNA): TGTGCCAGCTCACCGTCGACAGGGGCTGGGGCCAACGTCCTGACTTTC. Its protein is CASSPSTGAGANVLTF.

The gene calls are TRBV9 and TRBJ2-2; D gene uncertain. This CDR3 region has 15 residues. The germline V gene has CDR1 SGDLS and CDR2 YYNGEE. The V end lost 0 bases, the J end lost 4 bases, and 10 bases lay between the germline ends. CDR3 bases: TGTGCCAGCAGCGTAGAGGCTCGTAGCACCGGGGAGCTGTTTTTT. Its protein product is CASSVEARSTGELFF. Complete variable domain (other parts from reference TRBV9 and TRBJ2-2): DSGVTQTPKHLITATGQRVTLRCSPRSGDLSVYWYQQSLDQGLQFLIQYYNGEERAKGNILERFSAQQFPDLHSELNLSSLELGDSALYFCASSVEARSTGELFFGEGSRLTVL.

The chain links TRBV12-3 or TRBV12-4 to TRBJ2-1; TRBD2 agrees at 7 bases. The CDR3 contains 13 residues. Germline trimming cut 5 bases from V and 9 bases from J; bases unmatched to any gene: 7. Here the CDR3 reads CASSTGIAGEQFF. The CDR3 nucleotides read TGTGCCAGCAGTACGGGGATAGCGGGTGAGCAGTTCTTC.

This chain joins TRBV6-5 and TRBJ1-4; 8 positions match TRBD1. V lost 8 bases, J lost 8 bases, and 10 bases stayed unmatched. Germline values: CDR1 MNHEY, CDR2 SVGAGI. CDR3 length: 14 amino acids. The CDR3 region has the DNA TGTGCCAGCCGAAAGGACAGGGTGGAAGAAAAACTGTTTTTT. Protein product: CASRKDRVEEKLFF.

The rearrangement uses TRBV7-9 and TRBJ1-2; D is undetermined. Trimming left V 4 bases short and J 1 base short, with 10 bases between. This CDR3 has 14 amino acids. Germline lookup yields CDR1 SEHNR and CDR2 FQNEAQ (reference sequence). The CDR3 DNA follows: TGTGCCAGCAGCTCAACTTTAATTAACTATGGCTACACCTTC. Its translation: CASSSTLINYGYTF.

This clone was detected only once. V is TRBV5-1 and J is TRBJ2-1; 8 bases align to TRBD2. Germline lookup yields CDR1 SGHRS and CDR2 YFSETQ. The CDR3 is 15 residues long. V was pared by 2 bases and J by 6 bases, with 7 bases of the junction left unmatched. CDR3 sequence (DNA): TGCGCCAGCAGCTTAGCGGGAGTGGAACGCAATGAGCAGTTCTTC. Translated: CASSLAGVERNEQFF. The variable domain in full, with the rest retrieved from reference TRBV5-1 and TRBJ2-1, is KAGVTQTPRYLIKTRGQQVTLSCSPISGHRSVSWYQQTPGQGLQFLFEYFSETQRNKGNFPGRFSGRQFSNSRSEMNVSTLELGDSALYLCASSLAGVERNEQFFGPGTRLTVL.

The J gene is TRBJ1-1, the V gene TRBV19, with D perhaps TRBD1 (5 bases). CDR1 LNHDA and CDR2 SQIVND come from the germline V gene (reference sequence). Trimming pared 9 bases from V and 0 bases from J, leaving 20 bases between. The CDR3 runs to 16 residues. The CDR3 bases are TGTGCCAGCGGCGATCAGGGTTCCAGAATGAACACTGAAGCTTTCTTT. This codes for CASGDQGSRMNTEAFF.

The rearrangement joins TRBV10-3 to TRBJ2-7; no firm D call. Germline V CDR1 and CDR2: ENHRY, SYGVKD. CDR3 size: 13 residues. The ends were cut back, 2 bases at V and 6 bases at J, with 11 bases in the middle. CDR3 region: CAISENQVSEQYF. CDR3 sequence (DNA): TGTGCCATCAGTGAGAACCAGGTGTCCGAGCAGTACTTC.

V gene TRBV7-6 combines with J gene TRBJ1-4, with D possibly matching TRBD1 (5 bases). From germline, CDR1 is SGHVS and CDR2 FNYEAQ. The CDR3 length is 16 residues. Trimming left V 0 bases short and J 5 bases short, with 13 bases between. CDR3 region: CASSLAGGVLNEKLFF. In DNA form, the CDR3 reads TGTGCCAGCAGCTTAGCGGGGGGAGTTCTGAATGAAAAACTGTTTTTT.

The V and J genes are TRBV9 and TRBJ1-2; D not certain. Germline lookup yields CDR1 SGDLS and CDR2 YYNGEE. V was trimmed by 0 bases and J by 9 bases, leaving 12 bases between them. The CDR3 sequence is 13 residues long. CDR3 residues: CASSVAGSGSYTF. CDR3 in DNA: TGTGCCAGCAGCGTAGCGGGTTCTGGGAGCTACACCTTC.

The chain uses TRBV7-8 and TRBJ1-4; TRBD1 agrees at 9 bases. Germline CDR1 is SGHVS and CDR2 is FQNEAQ. There are 15 residues in the CDR3. V shed 5 bases and J 8 bases; nucleotides not matched to a gene: 9. CDR3: CASSDRTGVKEKLFF. Here the CDR3 DNA reads TGTGCCAGCAGCGATAGGACAGGGGTAAAGGAAAAACTGTTTTTT.

CDR3 in DNA: TGTGCCAGCAGCGTATGTTCCAGCCACTACGAGCAGTACGTC. Protein sequence: CASSVCSSHYEQYV. The rearrangement joins TRBV9 to TRBJ2-7; D ambiguous. This CDR3 is built from 14 residues. Germline CDR1 is SGDLS and CDR2 is YYNGEE. V dropped 1 base and J dropped 3 bases, with 11 bases sitting between them.

The genes are TRBV5-1 and TRBJ1-4; tentative D call: TRBD1 (6 bases). The V gene lost 7 bases and the J gene lost 0 bases, with 10 bases spanning the gap. The CDR3 has 14 amino acids. Germline V gene lookup returns CDR1 SGHRS and CDR2 YFSETQ. CDR3 sequence (DNA): TGCGCCAGCCGTCGACAGGCAACTAATGAAAAACTGTTTTTT. Its translation is CASRRQATNEKLFF.

This chain uses TRBV29-1 with TRBJ2-2; D gene ambiguous. This CDR3 is built from 13 residues. V dropped 4 bases and J dropped 0 bases, with 6 bases sitting between them. Per germline, CDR1 SQVTM and CDR2 ANQGSEA. The DNA for the CDR3 is TGCAGCGTTGTTGTATCGAACACCGGGGAGCTGTTTTTT. As protein: CSVVVSNTGELFF.

The chain couples TRBV27 to TRBJ2-1; D gene ambiguous. Germline V gene data show CDR1 as MNHEY and CDR2 as SMNVEV (reference sequence). V lost 7 bases, J lost 8 bases, and 9 bases lay in between. The CDR3 has 11 amino acids. CDR3 bases: TGTGCCAGCATTTACCTCCATGAGCAGTTCTTC. As protein: CASIYLHEQFF.

This clone is a singleton in its sample. CDR3: CASSQPGTDTQYF. The CDR3 nucleotides read TGTGCCAGCAGTCAGCCGGGCACAGATACGCAGTATTTT. This rearrangement joins TRBV27 to TRBJ2-3; D is uncertain. The V gene's germline CDR1 is MNHEY and CDR2 SMNVEV (reference sequence). CDR3 length equals 13 residues. The V end was cut by 5 bases, the J end by 1 base, with 7 bases between.

The V gene is TRBV7-2, the J gene TRBJ1-3; D ambiguous. The V gene lost 5 bases and the J gene lost 0 bases, with 17 bases spanning the gap. Per germline, CDR1 SGHTA and CDR2 FQGNSA. The length of the CDR3 is 17 residues. The CDR3 DNA follows: TGTGCCAGCAGCCTCCAAACCACGGTGTACTCTGGAAACACCATATATTTT. Translation: CASSLQTTVYSGNTIYF.

The rearrangement joins TRBV5-1 to TRBJ2-5; TRBD1 is a possible D gene (5 bases). This CDR3 comprises 13 residues. V lost 5 bases, J lost 1 base, and 9 bases lay in between. Germline lookup yields CDR1 SGHRS and CDR2 YFSETQ. CDR3 nucleotide sequence: TGCGCCAGCAGACAGGCGGTCCAAGAGACCCAGTACTTC. Translation: CASRQAVQETQYF.

This chain links TRBV6-6 with TRBJ2-7, with 10 bases matching TRBD1. The length of the CDR3 is 14 residues. Germline V gene lookup returns CDR1 MNHNY and CDR2 SVGAGI (reference sequence). After removal of 5 bases from V and 2 bases from J, the junction contained 3 bases not matched to a gene. For the CDR3, the DNA is TGTGCCAGCAGTGGAGGGACAGGGGCCTACGAGCAGTACGTC. It codes for CASSGGTGAYEQYV.

The chain has TRBV6-2 or TRBV6-3 and TRBJ2-1; D gene ambiguous. V was shortened by 2 bases and J by 5 bases, with 13 bases between the two germline ends. CDR3 length equals 15 residues. Germline assignment: CDR1 MNHEY and CDR2 SVGEGT. The chain's CDR3 is CASSYISSGDNEQFF. Written as DNA, the CDR3 is TGTGCCAGCAGTTACATTTCGTCCGGTGACAATGAGCAGTTCTTC.

This chain joins TRBV6-6 and TRBJ2-3; no clear D gene. The V end was cut by 4 bases, the J end by 2 bases, with 4 bases between. This CDR3 comprises 12 residues. CDR1 is MNHNY and CDR2 is SVGAGI in the germline V gene (reference sequence). Here the CDR3 DNA reads TGTGCCAGCAGTTCATACACAGATACGCAGTATTTT. Translated, it gives CASSSYTDTQYF.